This TCR beta chain was recovered during a study of regulatory T cells in long-lasting Graves disease. The time point: persistent/refractory GD, antithyroid drugs over 5 years with positive TRAb. PBMC-derived RNA was used for the TCR library. HTBI primers from iRepertoire and Arm-PCR of CDR3 regions yielded the TCR beta libraries. As processed by the authors: Looking across samples, the authors found some 67 TRBV and some 13 TRBJ segments. A single record per CDR3 protein comes from TCRdb applying MiXCR to the multiplex PCR reads. The V and J calls and clone size are TCRdb's, not the authors'. The sample gives roughly 500,000 distinct CDR3 sequences, under 25% of which show up once; roughly 7.1% is in the top ten. Trimming stripped 5 bases from V and 4 bases from J, with 17 bases between. CDR1 and CDR2 from the germline V gene are LGHDT and YNNKEL (reference sequence). The CDR3 consists of 15 residues.

The chain uses TRBV3-1 and TRBJ1-2; D is unresolved. The TCR comes from a female donor with Graves disease. Sequencing was performed on peripheral blood mononuclear cells (PBMCs), taken when the disease was refractory, from a patient treated with antithyroid drugs. As DNA, the CDR3 is TGTGCCAGCAGCGGCGAACCCGGACGGATCTATGGCTACACCTTC. This translates into CASSGEPGRIYGYTF.